What follows describes a single TCR beta chain. Its antigen remains unknown. Patients chosen for sequencing had shown CD8+CD57+ cell expansion by flow cytometry. None of the patients had been given any therapy when their blood was sampled. It was genomic DNA that served as the template for profiling TCR beta VDJ and CDR3. TCRdb re-called the reads with MiXCR, one entry per CDR3 protein. Here the sample spans 150,000 to 200,000 distinct CDR3 sequences, 71% being singletons. This sample was included in a study of CD8+CD57+ T cells in acquired aplastic anemia. Whole-study context: Isolated CD4+ and CD8+ cells, once sorted, yielded DNA averaging around 2.9 ug.

General study results and limits: No significant patient-versus-control difference appeared in CD8+ Simpson's diversity. Around 30 sequences, all CD8+ CDR3, were shared between patients and controls.

This sequence was found in a human donor with aplastic anemia. The sample consisted of sorted CD4+, CD8+, or CD8+CD57+ T cells (not recorded which) from PBMCs.

The CDR3 loop reads CAISTNSGNTIYF. The CDR3 DNA follows: TGTGCCATCAGCACTAACTCTGGAAACACCATATATTTT. The V and J genes are TRBV10-3 and TRBJ1-3; D uncertain. CDR1 is ENHRY, CDR2 SYGVKD, per germline. CDR3 length: 13 amino acids. V was trimmed by 6 bases and J by 0 bases, leaving 6 bases between them.